This TCR beta chain was identified during a study of T cell changes during pregnancy in multiple sclerosis. Sequencing was performed with immunoSEQ multiplex PCR; in TCRdb, only in-frame clones are kept and a portion is missing. The table records more than 65,000 clones, approximately 91% of them present only once. This CDR3 region has 17 residues. CDR1 is SGHVS and CDR2 is FQNEAQ in the germline V gene. Trimming cost V 5 bases and J 0 bases; bases outside gene matches: 10. This specimen was peripheral blood, taken in the first trimester of pregnancy. The rearrangement links TRBV7-8 to TRBJ2-1; 7 positions agree with TRBD2. The clonotype originates from a female donor with multiple sclerosis, enrolled in a pregnancy study. In DNA, the CDR3 is TGTGCCAGCAGCGGGAGGGCCGAAGTAAGCTCCTACAATGAGCAGTTCTTC. Its protein product is CASSGRAEVSSYNEQFF.